Presented here are 21 T cell receptor beta chains from one specimen sequenced in a study of blood T cell repertoires in COVID-19. Method: immunoSEQ multiplex PCR; TCRdb's copy keeps in-frame clones and lacks some. The sample records about 200,000 clones, approximately 83% being singletons. The sample comprised PBMCs or T cells enriched from blood (not recorded which). The receptors originated from a woman aged 40 to 50 with acute COVID-19.

The chain couples TRBV18 to TRBJ1-1; 7 bases map to TRBD1. This CDR3 has 12 residues. Germline V lookup: CDR1 KGHSH, CDR2 LQKENI. The ends lost 5 bases at V and 7 bases at J; junction bases unmatched: 4. CDR3 nucleotides: TGTGCCAGCTCATCTCGGGACAGTGAAGCTTTCTTT. Translated: CASSSRDSEAFF.

The chain is built from TRBV18 and TRBJ1-1, with D perhaps TRBD1 (5 bases). Trimming shortened V by 3 bases and J by 1 base, and 15 bases separated the two germline ends. Germline-derived CDR1 and CDR2 are KGHSH and LQKENI. The CDR3 extends over 16 amino acids. The CDR3 is CASSPLEAGRNTEAFF. The CDR3 coding sequence is TGTGCCAGCTCACCCCTTGAGGCAGGGCGGAACACTGAAGCTTTCTTT.

V usage is TRBV18 and J usage is TRBJ1-1; the D gene is possibly TRBD1 (6 bases). There are 15 residues in the CDR3. Germline CDR1 KGHSH, CDR2 LQKENI. The V end was cut by 2 bases, the J end by 3 bases, with 13 bases between. CDR3 in DNA: TGTGCCAGCTCACCATTGGACAGTCCTTACACTGAAGCTTTCTTT. Protein sequence: CASSPLDSPYTEAFF. Together with reference TRBV18 and TRBJ1-1, the CDR3 gives the full variable domain: NAGVMQNPRHLVRRRGQEARLRCSPMKGHSHVYWYRQLPEEGLKFMVYLQKENIIDESGMPKERFSAEFPKEGPSILRIQQVVRGDSAAYFCASSPLDSPYTEAFFGQGTRLTVV.

The CDR3 loop reads CASSLGGTGLANTEAFF. DNA for the CDR3: TGCGCCAGCAGCTTGGGGGGGACAGGCCTAGCGAACACTGAAGCTTTCTTT. The J gene is TRBJ1-1, the V gene TRBV5-1, with TRBD1 identical over 8 bases. Trimming cost V 0 bases and J 1 base; bases outside gene matches: 8. The germline CDR1 and CDR2 sequences are SGHRS and YFSETQ. The CDR3 contains 17 residues. Together with reference TRBV5-1 and TRBJ1-1, the CDR3 gives the full variable domain: KAGVTQTPRYLIKTRGQQVTLSCSPISGHRSVSWYQQTPGQGLQFLFEYFSETQRNKGNFPGRFSGRQFSNSRSEMNVSTLELGDSALYLCASSLGGTGLANTEAFFGQGTRLTVV.

The gene calls are TRBV4-1 and TRBJ2-1; D is possibly TRBD1 (6 bases). There are 15 residues in the CDR3. Between the trimmed V and J ends, which lost 4 bases and 0 bases, there was a span of 10 bases. The germline gives CDR1 MGHRA, CDR2 YSYEKL. The CDR3 here is CASSLTGSSYNEQFF. The CDR3 nucleotides are TGCGCCAGCAGCCTTACAGGGAGCTCCTACAATGAGCAGTTCTTC.

V gene TRBV13 combines with J gene TRBJ1-1; D not certain. CDR1 and CDR2 (germline): PRHDT, FYEKMQ (reference sequence). V lost 2 bases, J lost 11 bases, and 9 bases lay in between. This CDR3 spans 11 amino acids. The CDR3 sequence is CASSLNSNAFF. The DNA for the CDR3 is TGTGCCAGCAGCTTAAACTCGAACGCTTTCTTT.

CDR3: CASSPRLAGFKETQYF. CDR3 DNA: TGTGCCAGCTCACCAAGACTAGCGGGCTTCAAGGAGACCCAGTACTTC. The genes are TRBV18 and TRBJ2-5, with 10 bases that match TRBD2. The CDR3 has 16 amino acids. The J segment lost 5 bases and the V segment lost 2 bases, leaving 8 bases of the junction unmatched. Germline V gene data show CDR1 as KGHSH and CDR2 as LQKENI.

The gene calls are TRBV27 and TRBJ2-1; weak D call: TRBD2 (7 bases). Germline V gene lookup returns CDR1 MNHEY and CDR2 SMNVEV (reference sequence). V lost 0 bases and J lost 7, with 22 bases in between. The CDR3 is 18 amino acids. The CDR3 is CASSLSTLLARGKNEQFF. The CDR3 DNA reads as TGTGCCAGCAGTTTATCCACCCTACTAGCGAGGGGGAAGAATGAGCAGTTCTTC.

V and J are TRBV13 and TRBJ2-5, with 10 bases fitting TRBD2. The length of the CDR3 is 16 residues. The V segment lost 4 bases and the J segment 5 bases; nucleotides outside the gene matches: 10. Per germline, CDR1 PRHDT and CDR2 FYEKMQ (reference sequence). The CDR3 nucleotides read TGTGCCAGCAGCTCGGCGGGGACTAGCGAGATGGAGACCCAGTACTTC. It specifies CASSSAGTSEMETQYF. Drawing the rest from reference TRBV13 and TRBJ2-5, the complete variable domain is AAGVIQSPRHLIKEKRETATLKCYPIPRHDTVYWYQQGPGQDPQFLISFYEKMQSDKGSIPDRFSAQQFSDYHSELNMSSLELGDSALYFCASSSAGTSEMETQYFGPGTRLLVL.

This clone was detected only a few times. The chain links TRBV7-9 to TRBJ2-7; 12 bases line up with TRBD1. The V gene's germline CDR1 is SEHNR and CDR2 FQNEAQ (reference sequence). V shed 4 bases, J shed 7 bases, and the junction held 11 bases outside the gene matches. The CDR3 extends over 16 amino acids. CDR3 bases: TGTGCCAGCAGCTACACCCGGGACAGGGGGCTTAATGAGCAGTACTTC. This gives the protein CASSYTRDRGLNEQYF.

The rearrangement joins TRBV6-5 to TRBJ2-5, with TRBD2 as a possible D gene (6 bases). The germline CDR1 and CDR2 sequences are MNHEY and SVGAGI. The CDR3 is 14 residues long. The germline V and J ends were trimmed by 4 bases and 9 bases, with 18 bases remaining between them. The CDR3 loop reads CASSFWALPGAQYF. In nucleotides, the CDR3 is TGTGCCAGCAGTTTTTGGGCTCTACCGGGGGCCCAGTACTTC.

The genes are TRBV30 and TRBJ2-5; a weak D match, TRBD1 (6 bases). Per germline, CDR1 GTSNPN and CDR2 SVGIG (reference sequence). V was trimmed by 5 bases and J by 4 bases, leaving 20 bases between them. This CDR3 has 15 residues. The CDR3 DNA follows: TGTGCCTGGGGCCCAAGAAGAGGGGGAGCAGAGACCCAGTACTTC. It codes for CAWGPRRGGAETQYF.

The chain links TRBV7-2 to TRBJ1-5; 8 nucleotides agree with TRBD1. This CDR3 comprises 14 residues. Germline V gene lookup returns CDR1 SGHTA and CDR2 FQGNSA. Trimming at V came to 6 bases and at J to 3 bases, leaving 4 bases not matched to a gene. The CDR3 DNA reads TGTGCCAGCAGTGAGACAGGGGTCAATCAGCCCCAGCATTTT. It yields the protein CASSETGVNQPQHF.

This chain connects TRBV7-3 to TRBJ2-1; 11 nucleotides line up with TRBD2. CDR1 is SGHTA and CDR2 is FQGTGA in the germline V gene. This CDR3 contains 16 residues. V was pared by 3 bases and J by 5 bases, with 6 bases of the junction left unmatched. CDR3 nucleotides: TGTGCCAGCAGCTTGGGACTAGCGGATTCTCACAATGAGCAGTTCTTC. This codes for CASSLGLADSHNEQFF.

The chain links TRBV27 to TRBJ2-2; D uncertain. Per the germline V gene, CDR1 is MNHEY and CDR2 is SMNVEV (reference sequence). Trimming stripped 4 bases from V and 2 bases from J, with 11 bases between. CDR3 length: 15 residues. The CDR3 reads CASSYRGLNTGELFF. The CDR3 DNA reads TGTGCCAGCAGTTACCGCGGTCTAAACACCGGGGAGCTGTTTTTT.

This clone appeared once. This chain uses TRBV24-1 with TRBJ2-3; 11 nucleotides agree with TRBD1. The CDR3 contains 14 residues. Germline values: CDR1 KGHDR, CDR2 SFDVKD. Trimming at V came to 7 bases and at J to 3 bases, leaving 2 bases not matched to a gene. CDR3 region: CATRDRGPTDTQYF. DNA of the CDR3: TGTGCCACCAGGGACAGGGGGCCGACAGATACGCAGTATTTT.

In its sample, this clone was seen once. V gene TRBV3-1 (or the pseudogene TRBV3-2) combines with J gene TRBJ2-3; D may be TRBD2 (7 bases). Per the germline V gene, CDR1 is LGHDT and CDR2 is YNNKEL (reference sequence). CDR3 length: 16 residues. V gave up 4 bases and J gave up 6 bases, with 20 bases separating them. Here the CDR3 DNA reads TGTGCCAGCAGCCCCGAAGATAGGGGGGGCGCGGATACGCAGTATTTT. Amino acids: CASSPEDRGGADTQYF.

The chain recombines TRBV28 with TRBJ1-5; 8 bases line up with TRBD1. Germline trimming cut 6 bases from V and 4 bases from J; bases unmatched to any gene: 8. Germline V gene data show CDR1 as MDHEN and CDR2 as SYDVKM. The CDR3 extends over 15 amino acids. The CDR3 protein is CASSSGTGPNQPQHF. Here the CDR3 DNA reads TGTGCCAGCAGCTCCGGGACAGGCCCGAATCAGCCCCAGCATTTT.

This chain joins TRBV6-2 or TRBV6-3 and TRBJ2-1, with 15 bases identical to TRBD2. From germline, CDR1 is MNHEY and CDR2 SVGEGT. With 2 bases clipped from V and 9 bases from J, the junction kept 5 bases outside the gene matches. The CDR3 runs 16 residues. CDR3 in DNA: TGTGCCAGCAGTTACCCCGGACTAGCGGGAGGGACTGAGCAGTTCTTC. Translated: CASSYPGLAGGTEQFF.

The J gene is TRBJ2-7, the V gene TRBV7-8, with D possibly being TRBD1 (5 bases). The CDR3 has 15 residues. The V and J ends lost 0 bases and 0 bases respectively, with 9 bases between them. Per germline, CDR1 SGHVS and CDR2 FQNEAQ. The CDR3 DNA sequence: TGTGCCAGCAGCTTAGCCGGCAGGGCCTCCTACGAGCAGTACTTC. Its translation: CASSLAGRASYEQYF.

The chain is built from TRBV25-1 and TRBJ1-2; D gene unclear. Trimming left V 5 bases short and J 7 bases short, with 14 bases between. The CDR3 extends over 13 amino acids. Germline V CDR1 and CDR2: MGHDK, SYGVNS. This CDR3 is CASSNSAHRGYTF. In nucleotides, the CDR3 is TGTGCCAGCAGTAACTCCGCGCACCGTGGCTACACCTTC.